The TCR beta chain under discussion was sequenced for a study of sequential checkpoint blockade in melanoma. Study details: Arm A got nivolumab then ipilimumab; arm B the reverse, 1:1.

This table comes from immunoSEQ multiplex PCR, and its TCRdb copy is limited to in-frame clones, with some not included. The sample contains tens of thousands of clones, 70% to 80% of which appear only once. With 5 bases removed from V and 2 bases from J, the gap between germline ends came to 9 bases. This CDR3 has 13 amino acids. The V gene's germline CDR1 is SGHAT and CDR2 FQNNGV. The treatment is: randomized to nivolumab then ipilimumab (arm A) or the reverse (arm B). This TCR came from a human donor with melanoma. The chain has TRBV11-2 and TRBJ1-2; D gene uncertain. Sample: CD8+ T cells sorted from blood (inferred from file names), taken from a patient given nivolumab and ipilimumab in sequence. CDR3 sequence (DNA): TGTGCCAGCAGCCCCCCCGGGAACTATGGCTACACCTTC. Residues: CASSPPGNYGYTF.